This T cell receptor (beta chain) was profiled in a study of cytomegalovirus exposure and HLA in healthy donors. A remark on this clone: Its target is unknown.

The PCR made use of 60 Vbeta and 13 Jbeta primers. The method was immunoSEQ multiplex PCR; TCRdb's version includes in-frame clones alone and lacks a portion of them. The repertoire holds roughly 160,000 clones, about four fifths seen once, with 1% in the top ten. When sampled, the donors appeared nominally healthy, though they likely had unrecorded immune exposures. Overall study findings and caveats: The study assumed roughly uniform donor sequencing depth for presence/absence analyses. With further analysis later on, most CMV-associated TCR beta chains appeared HLA-restricted.

CDR3 size: 14 residues. The ends lost 8 bases at V and 5 bases at J; junction bases unmatched: 9. CDR1 KGHSH and CDR2 LQKENI come from the germline V gene. The sequencing sample was made of PBMCs. The chain joins TRBV18 to TRBJ2-5; 9 bases map to TRBD1. This receptor was obtained from a man aged 25-45 years in good health and CMV-seronegative. DNA for the CDR3: TGTGCCAGCCCTAAACAGGGGGCGACGGAGACCCAGTACTTC. Amino acids: CASPKQGATETQYF. Full variable domain (missing parts from reference TRBV18 and TRBJ2-5): NAGVMQNPRHLVRRRGQEARLRCSPMKGHSHVYWYRQLPEEGLKFMVYLQKENIIDESGMPKERFSAEFPKEGPSILRIQQVVRGDSAAYFCASPKQGATETQYFGPGTRLLVL.